This TCR beta chain was recorded in a study of identical twins. V was pared by 4 bases and J by 4 bases, with 17 bases between. CDR1 SQVTM and CDR2 ANQGSEA come from the germline V gene. The CDR3 loop spans 15 amino acids. Using its own MiXCR run on the 5' RACE reads, TCRdb lists one record per CDR3 protein. Found here are about 520,000 distinct CDR3 sequences, about 20% of them singletons; the top ten hold around 0.9%. These data were also reused for a study on T cells expressing NK-cell markers. Per that paper: Obtained from sorted CD3+CD56+NKG2C+, CD3+CD56+NKG2C- and CD3+CD56-NKG2C+ T cells were the TCR beta repertoires. The sequencing cohort of eight donors included seven HCMV-seropositive individuals and one seronegative individual.

The chain employs TRBV29-1 and TRBJ2-1; a possible D gene is TRBD2 (6 bases). Sequencing was carried out using CD4+ T cells sorted from blood. This sequence originates from a woman aged 18-29 years in good health. The CDR3 here is CSVGSGGSGYNEQFF. The DNA of the CDR3 is TGCAGCGTTGGCTCTGGTGGTAGCGGTTACAATGAGCAGTTCTTC.